Below are 5 T cell receptor beta chains sequenced from a single sample in a study of response to subunit inactivated influenza vaccine. TCRdb passed the RT-PCR reads through MiXCR, listing each CDR3 protein once. Of 500,000 to 650,000 distinct CDR3 sequences listed, approximately 7.1% are singletons. Here the sequenced sample was PBMCs from blood, taken around 25 months after vaccination. These receptors originate from a man between 50 and 69 years old who received an inactivated influenza vaccine.

This clonotype was seen only a few times. The chain joins TRBV12-3 or TRBV12-4 to TRBJ2-7; D possibly uses TRBD1 or TRBD2 (5 bases each). The CDR3 runs to 15 residues. The V and J ends lost 3 bases and 2 bases respectively, with 14 bases between them. The CDR3 DNA follows: TGTGCCAGCAGTTTTCTCGGGACGCCTCCCTACGAGCAGTACTTC. This codes for CASSFLGTPPYEQYF.

This clonotype was counted between two and nine times. This chain links TRBV18 with TRBJ2-3; D not resolved. V was shortened by 6 bases and J by 2 bases, with 15 bases between the two germline ends. The CDR3 length is 15 residues. Germline assignment: CDR1 KGHSH and CDR2 LQKENI. The CDR3 DNA reads as TGTGCCAGCTCCCTTCCTACAACGTACACAGATACGCAGTATTTT. Protein sequence: CASSLPTTYTDTQYF.

This clonotype was recorded many times. The CDR3 coding sequence is TGCGCCAGCAGCAGGCAGGGCCACGGCTACACCTTC. This sequence encodes CASSRQGHGYTF. The rearrangement uses TRBV5-1 and TRBJ1-2, with D possibly TRBD1 on 5 matching bases. Trimming took 4 bases from V and 8 from J, leaving 12 bases between them. This CDR3 has 12 residues. CDR1 SGHRS and CDR2 YFSETQ come from the germline V gene.

The rearrangement joins TRBV18 to TRBJ1-1; D not resolved. CDR3 length: 14 amino acids. CDR1 is KGHSH and CDR2 is LQKENI in the germline V gene. The V end was cut by 3 bases, the J end by 6 bases, with 14 bases between. The DNA of the CDR3 is TGTGCCAGCTCACCTGCAAACGGAAGGGCTGAAGCTTTCTTT. It translates to CASSPANGRAEAFF.

This clonotype came up many times. The gene calls are TRBV11-2 and TRBJ1-4, with unresolved D. The V end lost 3 bases, the J end lost 7 bases, and 9 bases lay between the germline ends. The CDR3 consists of 13 residues. The germline CDR1 and CDR2 sequences are SGHAT and FQNNGV. The CDR3, as DNA: TGTGCCAGCAGCTTGGGCAGCGTTGAAAAACTGTTTTTT. Translated, it gives CASSLGSVEKLFF.